This T cell receptor (beta chain) comes out of a study of blood T cell repertoires in COVID-19. The study drew participants aged about 18 to 89 years from roughly 25 US areas. Only in-frame clones appear in the TCRdb table, and some are missing; sequencing was by immunoSEQ multiplex PCR. The sample yields about 270,000 clones, approximately 88% seen once. The CDR3 is 15 residues long. Germline V gives CDR1 SGDLS, CDR2 YYNGEE. J lost 5 bases, V lost 2 bases, and 8 bases had no gene match. This sequence joins TRBV9 and TRBJ2-5; 8 bases are shared with TRBD1. Input material: PBMCs or T cells enriched from blood (not recorded which). The clonotype originates from a woman between 40 and 50 years old with acute COVID-19. The CDR3 protein is CASSVQQGARETQYF. CDR3 sequence (DNA): TGTGCCAGCAGCGTCCAGCAGGGGGCGAGGGAGACCCAGTACTTC.